A selection of T cell receptor beta chains follows, all from one sample in a study of T cell responses to AZD1222 COVID-19 vaccine. The assay was immunoSEQ multiplex PCR, and TCRdb's table has in-frame clones only and misses some. The table shows 100,000 to 140,000 clones, with around 92% occurring only once. This sample comprised peripheral blood, obtained 28 days after the second AZD1222 dose. These receptors all come from an adult who received the AZD1222 COVID-19 vaccine. Both conserved end residues are part of each CDR3. The D gene is left open where the match is weak. Clone size, where shown, is once, few, many, or a class for clones that have expanded.

j_call	cdr3_length	v_call	d_call	clone_size	cdr3_nt	cdr3_aa
TRBJ1-5	15	TRBV19	NA	NA	TGTGCCAGTAGTATAGATCAGGGAGGCAATCAGCCCCAGCATTTT	CASSIDQGGNQPQHF
TRBJ2-7	12	TRBV12-3/TRBV12-4	TRBD1	NA	TGTGCCAGCAGTACCCGGGACAGGAGGCGGTACTTC	CASSTRDRRRYF
TRBJ1-2	15	TRBV3-1/TRBV3-2	NA	NA	TGTGCCAGCAGCCAAGGGGGCGGAACTGCCTATGGCTACACCTTC	CASSQGGGTAYGYTF
TRBJ2-5	16	TRBV18	TRBD2	NA	TGTGCCAGCTCACCCCCCTTGATAGCGGGAGGAGAGACCCAGTACTTC	CASSPPLIAGGETQYF
TRBJ1-4	15	TRBV5-1	NA	NA	TGCGCCAGCAGCTCGAGCAAAGCAACTAATGAAAAACTGTTTTTT	CASSSSKATNEKLFF
TRBJ2-1	13	TRBV24-1	NA	NA	TGTGCCACCAGTGATCCGGCTGTACATGAGCAGTTCTTC	CATSDPAVHEQFF
TRBJ2-1	14	TRBV28	NA	NA	TGTGCCAGCAGTTTACGGTCGGAATACAATGAGCAGTTCTTC	CASSLRSEYNEQFF
TRBJ1-1	15	TRBV6-5	NA	NA	TGTGCCAGCAGACCTGCTAGCGGAAGGGTCGCTGAAGCTTTCTTT	CASRPASGRVAEAFF
TRBJ1-3	14	TRBV18	NA	few	TGTGCCAGCTCTCCCGGCAGGGATGGAAACACCATATATTTT	CASSPGRDGNTIYF
TRBJ2-3	17	TRBV11-3	TRBD1	NA	TGTGCCAGCAGCCACCAGGGACAGACAATAGGGGCAGATACGCAGTATTTT	CASSHQGQTIGADTQYF
TRBJ1-2	15	TRBV5-4	NA	NA	TGTGCCAGCAGCTTGGAAAGGTACCAAGGTTATGGCTACACCTTC	CASSLERYQGYGYTF
TRBJ1-2	13	TRBV7-8	NA	NA	TGTGCCAGCAGCTTAGCCAGGGAAGGTGGCTACACCTTC	CASSLAREGGYTF
TRBJ1-3	14	TRBV6-5	NA	NA	TGTGCCAGCGAACTCACTACCTCTGGAAACACCATATATTTT	CASELTTSGNTIYF
TRBJ2-1	14	TRBV4-2	NA	NA	TGTGCCAGCAACACCGAGGTATCCTACAATGAGCAGTTCTTC	CASNTEVSYNEQFF
TRBJ2-7	18	TRBV4-1	NA	NA	TGCGCCAGCAGCCAAGTCTCCACCGTTTCGACCCCCAACTACGAGCAGTACTTC	CASSQVSTVSTPNYEQYF
TRBJ1-1	12	TRBV7-9	NA	NA	TGTGCCAGCAGCCAGACCCTTGAAGGAGCTTTCTTT	CASSQTLEGAFF
TRBJ2-7	17	TRBV28	NA	NA	TGTGCCAGCAGTTTATTTGGGGCGTCTCGGGCCTGGTACGAGCAGTACTTC	CASSLFGASRAWYEQYF
TRBJ1-2	13	TRBV7-8	TRBD1	NA	TGTGCCAGCAGCCCAGGGGACAGCTATGGCTACACCTTC	CASSPGDSYGYTF
TRBJ1-2	13	TRBV6-6	NA	NA	TGTGCCAGCAGCCTGCTTGGGACCTTTGGCTACACCTTC	CASSLLGTFGYTF
TRBJ1-5	16	TRBV27	NA	NA	TGTGCCAGCAGTTCCCTCACCTACGGGGATAATCAGCCCCAGCATTTT	CASSSLTYGDNQPQHF
TRBJ2-2	11	TRBV30	NA	NA	TGTGCCTGGAGCTGGGCCGGGGAGCTGTTTTTT	CAWSWAGELFF